This T cell receptor beta chain was captured by sequencing in a study of cytomegalovirus exposure and HLA in healthy donors. Study-level points and caveats: A later analysis showed TCR association rates differing by HLA locus, peaking at DRB1 and lowest at HLA-C.

Vbeta (60) and Jbeta (13) primers were used in the PCR. Data came from immunoSEQ multiplex PCR; TCRdb stores just in-frame clones and leaves some out. The sample carries 110,000 or so clones, 70% to 85% recorded once. The CDR3 extends over 15 amino acids. The germline V gene encodes CDR1 SGHRS and CDR2 YFSETQ. Trimming pared 3 bases from V and 0 bases from J, leaving 12 bases between. Regarding this clone: The antigen remains undetermined.

The receptor was isolated from a woman younger than 35 in good health and CMV-seronegative. Sample: PBMCs. This chain connects TRBV5-1 to TRBJ1-2; D might be TRBD1 (5 bases). Here the CDR3 DNA reads TGCGCCAGCAGCTCCTCCGGGGGGGCTAACTATGGCTACACCTTC. Its protein product is CASSSSGGANYGYTF.